The 20 T cell receptor beta chains below were found in one sample sequenced in a study of early T cells in non-severe SARS-CoV-2 infection. TCRdb re-analysed the 5' RACE reads in MiXCR, keeping a single row per CDR3 protein. The sample has 70,000 to 75,000 distinct CDR3 sequences, about 12% seen once; the top ten hold about 5%. The sequenced sample was whole blood. All receptors derive from an adult who was a healthcare worker with PCR-confirmed SARS-CoV-2 infection or an uninfected control (not recorded which).

The chain is built from TRBV10-2 and TRBJ1-4; D uncertain. Germline V gives CDR1 WSHSY, CDR2 SAAADI. V shed 4 bases and J shed 3 bases, with 3 bases lying between them. The CDR3 consists of 12 residues. CDR3 sequence: CASSGANEKLFF. In nucleotides, the CDR3 is TGCGCCAGCAGTGGGGCTAATGAAAAACTGTTTTTT.

The chain is built from TRBV5-4 and TRBJ2-5; the D is unclear. Germline V gene lookup returns CDR1 SGHNT and CDR2 YYREEE (reference sequence). The CDR3 loop spans 14 amino acids. V was pared by 0 bases and J by 1 base, with 7 bases between. DNA of the CDR3: TGTGCCAGCAGCTTGGGCGTTTCCCAAGAGACCCAGTACTTC. Protein sequence: CASSLGVSQETQYF.

Points on this clonotype: A much larger clone sits a single nucleotide away, making a read error possible. This chain uses TRBV7-3 with TRBJ2-2, with 11 bases fitting TRBD2. The CDR3 totals 17 residues. Germline CDR1 and CDR2: SGHTA and FQGTGA. The CDR3 loop reads CASSLLAGGQNTGELSF. The CDR3 nucleotides read TGTGCCAGCAGCCTTCTAGCGGGAGGCCAGAACACCGGGGAGCTGTCTTTT.

This rearrangement joins TRBV12-3 or TRBV12-4 to TRBJ2-1; 7 bases match TRBD2. The CDR3 is 15 amino acids. The V gene end was trimmed by 4 bases and the J gene end by 7 bases; junction bases not matched to a gene: 10. The CDR3 spells CASSYQRLGGNEQFF. DNA for the CDR3: TGTGCCAGCAGTTACCAGCGGCTCGGGGGGAATGAGCAGTTCTTC.

In this sample, this clonotype turned up many times. The chain uses TRBV7-9 and TRBJ2-3; 9 bases line up with TRBD2. The CDR3 totals 15 residues. Germline V gene lookup returns CDR1 SEHNR and CDR2 FQNEAQ (reference sequence). The V gene end was trimmed by 1 base and the J gene end by 4 bases; junction bases not matched to a gene: 3. The CDR3 reads CASSLGAGGADTQYF. In DNA, the CDR3 is TGTGCCAGCAGCTTAGGAGCGGGAGGAGCAGATACGCAGTATTTT.

This clonotype has at least ten counts. The chain recombines TRBV2 with TRBJ2-5; weak D call: TRBD1 (5 bases). Germline V gives CDR1 SNHLY, CDR2 FYNNEI. V was shortened by 7 bases and J by 0 bases, with 15 bases between the two germline ends. CDR3 size: 15 residues. CDR3 region: CASTQLGAYQETQYF. The CDR3 DNA reads as TGTGCCAGCACTCAGCTAGGGGCCTACCAAGAGACCCAGTACTTC.

This clonotype was seen only a few times. The junction shows a germline mismatch at one end, possibly a read error. The gene calls are TRBV7-7 and TRBJ2-7; no reliable D call. There are 15 residues in the CDR3. Germline values: CDR1 SSHAT, CDR2 FNYEAQ (reference sequence). CDR3 sequence (DNA): TGTGCTAGCAGCTTAGCCCACGGGCCAAACTACGAGCAGTACTTC. Amino acids: CASSLAHGPNYEQYF.

This clonotype was detected many times. This sequence joins TRBV6-5 and TRBJ1-5; D is unresolved. CDR1 is MNHEY and CDR2 is SVGAGI in the germline V gene. This CDR3 comprises 13 residues. Trimming stripped 5 bases from V and 5 bases from J, with 10 bases between. The CDR3 DNA is TGTGCCAGCAGTCCCACGTACGATCAGCCCCAGCATTTT. Encoded protein: CASSPTYDQPQHF.

This clonotype was detected ten times or more. V is TRBV6-1 and J is TRBJ1-5; 7 nucleotides agree with TRBD1. Germline V lookup: CDR1 MNHNS, CDR2 SASEGT. J was trimmed by 4 bases and V by 7 bases; bases with no gene match: 7. The CDR3 covers 14 residues. The CDR3: CASTWDSRNQPQHF. The CDR3 coding sequence is TGTGCCAGCACCTGGGACAGCCGAAATCAGCCCCAGCATTTT.

This clonotype was seen many times. The chain has TRBV30 and TRBJ1-4; TRBD1 might be the D (6 bases). Per germline, CDR1 GTSNPN and CDR2 SVGIG (reference sequence). V shed 1 base and J shed 6 bases, with 9 bases lying between them. The CDR3 is 13 amino acids. CDR3 coding DNA: TGTGCCTGGAGTGCGGGGGCGCATGAAAAACTGTTTTTT. This gives the protein CAWSAGAHEKLFF. The complete variable domain, with remaining parts taken from reference TRBV30 and TRBJ1-4, reads SQTIHQWPATLVQPVGSPLSLECTVEGTSNPNLYWYRQAAGRGLQLLFYSVGIGQISSEVPQNLSASRPQDRQFILSSKKLLLSDSGFYLCAWSAGAHEKLFFGSGTQLSVL.

The genes are TRBV7-9 and TRBJ2-7; D ambiguous. The ends were cut back, 3 bases at V and 2 bases at J, with 8 bases in the middle. The CDR3 is 13 amino acids. CDR1 and CDR2 (germline): SEHNR, FQNEAQ (reference sequence). The CDR3 spells CASSFTTAYEQYF. The CDR3 nucleotides read TGTGCCAGCAGCTTTACTACCGCCTACGAGCAGTACTTC.

This clonotype was recorded a few times. The J gene is TRBJ1-4, the V gene TRBV7-8; D is possibly TRBD1 (5 bases). V gave up 5 bases and J gave up 8 bases, with 18 bases separating them. The germline CDR1 and CDR2 sequences are SGHVS and FQNEAQ. This CDR3 spans 15 amino acids. The CDR3 nucleotides read TGTGCCAGCAGCCACCGAAGAAGGGGAGGCGAAAAACTGTTTTTT. It yields the protein CASSHRRRGGEKLFF.

This rearrangement joins TRBV6-5 to TRBJ1-6, with 8 bases lining up with TRBD1. CDR3 length equals 17 residues. Germline values: CDR1 MNHEY, CDR2 SVGAGI. J gave up 7 bases and V 2 bases, and 10 bases lay outside the gene matches. For the CDR3, the DNA is TGTGCCAGCAGTTACAGACAGGGGTCTAATAGGAATTCACCCCTCCACTTT. Encoded protein: CASSYRQGSNRNSPLHF.

This rearrangement joins TRBV2 to TRBJ2-5, with D possibly being TRBD2 (6 bases). Germline CDR1 and CDR2: SNHLY and FYNNEI. V lost 6 bases, J lost 7 bases, and 18 bases lay in between. This CDR3 comprises 14 residues. CDR3 loop: CASSGAGQEGTQYF. The DNA for the CDR3 is TGTGCCAGCAGCGGAGCCGGGCAGGAGGGGACCCAGTACTTC.

This chain links TRBV7-9 with TRBJ2-7, with TRBD2 identical over 11 bases. V shed 5 bases, J shed 1 base, and the junction held 1 base outside the gene matches. The length of the CDR3 is 14 residues. Germline loops: CDR1 SEHNR, CDR2 FQNEAQ (reference sequence). The CDR3 DNA reads TGTGCCAGCAGCCCTAGCGGGAGGTCCTACGAGCAGTACTTC. The encoded protein is CASSPSGRSYEQYF.

The chain combines TRBV6-5 with TRBJ2-5, with a tentative D call TRBD2 (5 bases). CDR3 length: 15 residues. Germline loops: CDR1 MNHEY, CDR2 SVGAGI. V was pared by 0 bases and J by 2 bases, with 10 bases between. The CDR3 DNA sequence: TGTGCCAGCAGTTACTCACGGCAGCGGCAAGAGACCCAGTACTTC. This translates into CASSYSRQRQETQYF.

V and J are TRBV27 and TRBJ2-1; TRBD2 matches at 11 bases. In germline, CDR1 is MNHEY, CDR2 SMNVEV (reference sequence). This CDR3 is 18 amino acids long. V was pared by 4 bases and J by 5 bases, with 13 bases of the junction left unmatched. The CDR3 DNA follows: TGTGCCAGCAGTTCTACCAACCCGACTAGCGGGATACACAATGAGCAGTTCTTC. This sequence encodes CASSSTNPTSGIHNEQFF.

This clonotype was observed at least ten times. The J gene is TRBJ2-3, the V gene TRBV29-1; no clear D. Germline values: CDR1 SQVTM, CDR2 ANQGSEA. Trimming removed 6 bases from V and 5 bases from J, with 6 bases in between. The CDR3 runs to 10 residues. The CDR3 region has the DNA TGCAGCGTGGTGGGAGATACGCAGTATTTT. It yields the protein CSVVGDTQYF.

This clonotype was counted at least ten times. The junction departs from germline at one end; a sequencing error may be responsible. The chain couples TRBV7-7 to TRBJ2-6; D is perhaps TRBD2 (5 bases). Germline V gene lookup returns CDR1 SSHAT and CDR2 FNYEAQ (reference sequence). The CDR3 contains 16 residues. The CDR3 DNA sequence: TGTGCTAGCAGCTTAGGAGGTCCTCCCGGGGCCAACGTCCTGACTTTC. Protein: CASSLGGPPGANVLTF.

The chain joins TRBV2 to TRBJ2-7; no clear D. Germline-derived CDR1 and CDR2 are SNHLY and FYNNEI. The CDR3 loop spans 14 amino acids. Deletions cut 10 bases from V and 6 bases from J, with 22 bases between. CDR3 region: CATAPGDLTGEQYF. The CDR3, as DNA: TGTGCCACGGCCCCCGGCGACCTCACCGGCGAGCAGTACTTC.